This T cell receptor beta chain was identified during a study of cytomegalovirus exposure and HLA in healthy donors. Study as a whole: Inside one of the first data releases sat 75 million to 100 million unique TCRs taken from HLA-typed donors.

Comment on this clone: Its specificity is unknown.

The study, taken as a whole, reports: Certain indistinguishable V segments, among them TRBV6-2 and TRBV6-3, were excluded.

The germline gives CDR1 SNHLY, CDR2 FYNNEI. Trimming stripped 5 bases from V and 3 bases from J, with 11 bases between. The length of the CDR3 is 13 residues. The PCR contained 60 Vbeta and 13 Jbeta primers. In the original workflow: A follow-up analysis tallied about 80 million unique TCR beta chains, roughly 11 million shared. The table came from immunoSEQ multiplex PCR; TCRdb's copy has only in-frame clones and leaves some out. The V and J calls and the clone size are those of that table, but D and trimming were determined from the DNA. The table lists under 200,000 clones, approximately 79% of them singletons.

Specimen: PBMCs. V is TRBV2 and J is TRBJ2-7; D may be TRBD2 (6 bases). The receptor was isolated from a woman aged 40-49 years in good health and CMV-seronegative. CDR3 nucleotide sequence: TGTGCCAGCAGTCGGGACTCACTCTACGAGCAGTACTTC. Protein product: CASSRDSLYEQYF.